This T cell receptor (beta chain) was sequenced for a study of T cell repertoires in cytomegalovirus infection. This clonotype was seen a handful of times. Its matching antigen is unknown. Germline CDR1 and CDR2: DFQATT and SNEGSKA (reference sequence). The length of the CDR3 is 16 residues. TCRdb itself ran the reads through MiXCR, one entry per CDR3 protein. The repertoire consists of roughly 800,000 distinct CDR3 sequences, with almost 30% occurring once and the leading ten covering around 13%. The chain uses TRBV20-1 and TRBJ2-1; 11 nucleotides agree with TRBD1. The sequence was collected from a human donor in good health (CMV status not recorded). Some clones in this sample may be carry-over from other donors' samples. The starting material was cultured CD8+ T cells from PBMCs, obtained from culture after CMV antigen stimulation. CDR3 amino acids: CSRDRGLSSSYNEQFF. CDR3 nucleotides: TGCAGCCGGGACAGGGGGTTATCAAGCTCCTACAATGAGCAGTTCTTC.